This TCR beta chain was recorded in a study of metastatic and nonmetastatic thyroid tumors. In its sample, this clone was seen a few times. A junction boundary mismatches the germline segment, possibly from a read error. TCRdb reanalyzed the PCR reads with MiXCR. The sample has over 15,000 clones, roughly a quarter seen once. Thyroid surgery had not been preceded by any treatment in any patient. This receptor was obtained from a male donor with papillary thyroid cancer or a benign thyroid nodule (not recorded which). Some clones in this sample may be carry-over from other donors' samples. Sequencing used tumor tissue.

CDR3 sequence: CASSLNRAAGGLNF. The CDR3 coding sequence is TGTGCCAGCAGCTTAAATAGGGCCGCAGGGGGCTTGAACTTC. The genes are TRBV7-2 and TRBJ2-7, with 8 bases fitting TRBD1. CDR1 and CDR2 (germline): SGHTA, FQGNSA. This CDR3 comprises 14 residues.